This record concerns one TCR beta chain sequence. This specimen comes from a study of patients and donors after allogeneic stem cell transplantation. The CDR3 consists of 14 residues. Germline values: CDR1 ENHRY, CDR2 SYGVKD. V was cut by 5 bases and J by 6 bases, with 17 bases left in between. TCRdb re-analysed the RT-PCR reads in MiXCR, keeping a single row per CDR3 protein. In the table there are 920,000 or so distinct CDR3 sequences, more than 15% of which are singletons. Source material: blood, either unsorted or a sorted T cell fraction (not recorded which). V and J are TRBV10-3 and TRBJ2-7, with D perhaps TRBD1 (6 bases). The TCR was taken from a human donor who was either an allogeneic HSCT recipient or a stem cell or donor lymphocyte infusion donor (not recorded which). It is not recorded whose cells these are; they may come from a transplant donor. In nucleotides, the CDR3 is TGTGCCATCAGTTCACAGGGTACTTCAGGCGAGCAGTACTTC. Encoded protein: CAISSQGTSGEQYF.